The rows below give T cell receptor beta chains drawn from one sample of a study of blood T cell repertoires in COVID-19. Clones were read by immunoSEQ multiplex PCR, and TCRdb kept only the in-frame ones, dropping some. The sample contains 150,000 or so clones, about 85% of which appear only once. The sequenced sample was peripheral blood. Receptors originate from a man in his sixties with COVID-19, enrolled during active disease. CDR3s include the opening cysteine and the closing phenylalanine or tryptophan. D genes are given only for firm matches. Clone size is given for some rows only: seen once, a few or many times, or a class if the clone is expanded.

J	D	size	V	DNA	CDR3
TRBJ1-1	NA	NA	TRBV14	TGTGCCAGCAGCCAAGATCTAGGGGTGAACACTGAAGCTTTCTTT	CASSQDLGVNTEAFF
TRBJ1-5	NA	NA	TRBV7-2	TGTGCCAGCAGCTTATTAGGTCGGCGGGGGACAATTATGGATCAGCCCCAGCATTTT	CASSLLGRRGTIMDQPQHF
TRBJ1-1	TRBD1	few	TRBV19	TGTGCCAGCCTGTCCCCGGGACAGGGTCGGACTGAAGCTTTCTTT	CASLSPGQGRTEAFF
TRBJ2-3	NA	NA	TRBV7-7	TGTGCTAGCAGCCTGGGGGCAGGCGGGAGCACAGATACGCAGTATTTT	CASSLGAGGSTDTQYF
TRBJ2-2	NA	NA	TRBV3-1/TRBV3-2	TGTGCCAGCAGCCAAGTCTGGAGGGGTGGGCTGTTTTTT	CASSQVWRGGLFF
TRBJ1-1	TRBD1	NA	TRBV11-2	TGTGCCAGCAGCTTAGGAGGCGACAGGGGGACTGAAGCTTTCTTT	CASSLGGDRGTEAFF
TRBJ1-1	TRBD1	NA	TRBV3-1/TRBV3-2	TGTGCCAGCAGCCAAAGGACAGGGAACACTGAAGCTTTCTTT	CASSQRTGNTEAFF
TRBJ2-1	NA	NA	TRBV24-1	TGTGCCACCAGTAGGCAGGGGTTGGAGTTAGAGCAGTTCTTC	CATSRQGLELEQFF
TRBJ1-1	NA	few	TRBV20-1	TGCAGTGCTAGCGGCGGGGGTGAAGCTTTCTTT	CSASGGGEAFF
TRBJ1-2	NA	NA	TRBV9	TGTGCCAGCAGCCCACAGACGGGGGGGCTGGCTGGCTACACCTTC	CASSPQTGGLAGYTF
TRBJ1-1	NA	NA	TRBV18	TGTGCCAGCTCACCAAGAGCGACAGATGAAGCTTTCTTT	CASSPRATDEAFF
TRBJ1-1	TRBD1	NA	TRBV28	TGTGCCGCGCGGGAAGGGGGCGTCGGCACTGAAGCTTTCTTT	CAAREGGVGTEAFF
TRBJ2-5	TRBD2	NA	TRBV4-2	TGTGCCAGCAGCCAAGACCCGATAGCGGGAGGTCGGCAAGAGACCCAGTACTTC	CASSQDPIAGGRQETQYF
TRBJ1-1	TRBD1	NA	TRBV6-6	TGTGCCAGCAGGCCTACAGGGGGAACTGAAGCTTTCTTT	CASRPTGGTEAFF
TRBJ2-1	TRBD1	NA	TRBV6-6	TGTGCCAGCAGTGCCGCTCCGGGACAGGGGGCATATGAGCAGTTCTTC	CASSAAPGQGAYEQFF
TRBJ1-1	TRBD1	NA	TRBV5-1	TGCGCCAGCAGCGTTCAGACAGGGGGGAACGCTGAAGCTTTCTTT	CASSVQTGGNAEAFF
TRBJ2-1	TRBD1	NA	TRBV24-1	TGTGCCACCAGTGATCCGTGGACAGGTCATGAGCAGTTCTTC	CATSDPWTGHEQFF
TRBJ1-2	NA	NA	TRBV9	TGTGCCAGCAGCGCGGTACAGGGTGAGGCTAACTATGGCTACACCTTC	CASSAVQGEANYGYTF
TRBJ2-7	NA	NA	TRBV5-8	TGTGCCAGCAGCTTTAGTAGATACGAGCAGTACTTC	CASSFSRYEQYF
TRBJ1-3	TRBD1	NA	TRBV5-1	TGCGCCAGCAGCAGCTCGGGACAGGGGAGCTCTGGAAACACCATATATTTT	CASSSSGQGSSGNTIYF
TRBJ2-7	NA	NA	TRBV5-6	TGTGCCAGCAGCCCGATCCGTTTTAGGGGCCACTCCTACGAGCAGTACTTC	CASSPIRFRGHSYEQYF
TRBJ1-5	TRBD1	NA	TRBV18	TGTGCCAGCTCACCACAAACAGGGGAACAGCCCCAGCATTTT	CASSPQTGEQPQHF
TRBJ1-1	NA	NA	TRBV5-6	TGTGCCAGCAGCTTGGACAGACCCATGAACACTGAAGCTTTCTTT	CASSLDRPMNTEAFF
TRBJ1-5	TRBD1	NA	TRBV5-1	TGCGCCAGCAGCCAGGCAGGGGGGAATCAGCCCCAGCATTTT	CASSQAGGNQPQHF
TRBJ1-1	NA	NA	TRBV7-9	TGTGCCAGCAGCTTAGGTCAGGAGAACACTGAAGCTTTCTTT	CASSLGQENTEAFF
TRBJ1-2	NA	NA	TRBV28	TGTGCCGGGTACAGGGCCCCCTATGGCTACACCTTC	CAGYRAPYGYTF
TRBJ1-2	NA	NA	TRBV5-6	TGTGCCAGCAGCTTGGAGCCCACGGGAGGCTACACCTTC	CASSLEPTGGYTF
TRBJ1-2	NA	NA	TRBV7-2	TGTGCCAGCAGCTTAGCCCAGGCTCCTTATGGCTACACCTTC	CASSLAQAPYGYTF
TRBJ1-2	TRBD1	NA	TRBV19	TGTGCCAGTAGTCCCGGTAAGGGGGCTTATGGCTACACCTTC	CASSPGKGAYGYTF
TRBJ1-2	TRBD1	NA	TRBV3-1/TRBV3-2	TGTGCCAGCAGAGGGACAGGGGATAACTATGGCTACACCTTC	CASRGTGDNYGYTF
TRBJ2-5	NA	NA	TRBV5-5	TGTGCCAGCAGCCCGCTCCCCGCAGGGATGACCCAGTACTTC	CASSPLPAGMTQYF
TRBJ1-2	NA	NA	TRBV6-5	TGTGCCAGCATTATGACTTTGAACTATGGCTACACCTTC	CASIMTLNYGYTF
TRBJ2-4	NA	NA	TRBV3-1/TRBV3-2	TGTGCCAGCAGCCCCGAACAGGGTCAAAACATTCAGTACTTC	CASSPEQGQNIQYF
TRBJ1-3	NA	NA	TRBV5-6	TGTGCCAGCAGCTTGCCTGCCAGCTCTGGAAACACCATATATTTT	CASSLPASSGNTIYF
TRBJ1-3	NA	NA	TRBV5-1	TGCGCCAGCAAACAGGTGTCTGGAAACACCATATATTTT	CASKQVSGNTIYF
TRBJ2-3	NA	few	TRBV27	TGTGCCAGCAGGATAGCTGCAGATACGCAGTATTTT	CASRIAADTQYF
TRBJ1-6	NA	NA	TRBV6-5	TGTGCCAGCAGGGCCGGGGTATCCTATAATTCACCCCTCCACTTT	CASRAGVSYNSPLHF
TRBJ2-3	TRBD1	NA	TRBV29-1	TGCAGCGTTGATCGGGGACAGGCTAGCACAGATACGCAGTATTTT	CSVDRGQASTDTQYF
TRBJ1-1	NA	once	TRBV6-5	TGTGCCAGCAGTTCTTACAGCCCAGGCACTGAAGCTTTCTTT	CASSSYSPGTEAFF
TRBJ1-3	NA	NA	TRBV19	TGTGCCAGTAGTATTTCTCACAGGGCCGTCTCTGGAAACACCATATATTTT	CASSISHRAVSGNTIYF
TRBJ1-6	TRBD1	NA	TRBV7-2	TGTGCCAGCAGCCCGGGACAGAAAAATTCACCCCTCCACTTT	CASSPGQKNSPLHF
TRBJ1-1	NA	once	TRBV6-2/TRBV6-3	TGTGCCAGCAGTTACTCGAGTAGTTTAGAAGCTTTCTTT	CASSYSSSLEAFF
TRBJ2-3	TRBD2	NA	TRBV5-1	TGCGCCAGCAGCGGACTAGCGGGGATCACAGATACGCAGTATTTT	CASSGLAGITDTQYF
TRBJ1-1	NA	NA	TRBV9	TGTGCCAGCAGCCCCCGAGGGGGGAACACTGAAGCTTTCTTT	CASSPRGGNTEAFF
TRBJ2-1	TRBD2	NA	TRBV7-8	TGTGCCAGCAGCTTAGTGAGCGGGAGTATTCCCAATGAGCAGTTCTTC	CASSLVSGSIPNEQFF
TRBJ1-1	TRBD1	NA	TRBV6-5	TGTGCCAGCAGTTACGAGGGGGCGCTGAACACTGAAGCTTTCTTT	CASSYEGALNTEAFF
TRBJ2-5	NA	NA	TRBV23-1	TGCGCCAGCAGTCCCGACACAGGACAACTTGAGACCCAGTACTTC	CASSPDTGQLETQYF
TRBJ1-4	NA	NA	TRBV9	TGTGCCAGCAGCGTAGCAGTCGCTAATGAAAAACTGTTTTTT	CASSVAVANEKLFF
TRBJ1-2	TRBD1	NA	TRBV14	TGTGCCAGCAGCCCACGACAGGGGTTTAACTATGGCTACACCTTC	CASSPRQGFNYGYTF
TRBJ1-3	TRBD1	NA	TRBV19	TGTGCCAGTAGTCCAGGGGGCTCAGGAAACACCATATATTTT	CASSPGGSGNTIYF
TRBJ1-2	NA	NA	TRBV9	TGTGCCAGCAGCGTAGGAGAGAGCTATGGCTACACCTTC	CASSVGESYGYTF
TRBJ2-2	NA	once	TRBV11-3	TGTGCCAGCAGCTTGGGACTCAACACCGGGGAGCTGTTTTTT	CASSLGLNTGELFF
TRBJ1-5	NA	NA	TRBV18	TGTGCCAGCTCACCACCGGGCTTTACCTTAAGCAATCAGCCCCAGCATTTT	CASSPPGFTLSNQPQHF